Reported below is one T cell receptor (beta chain). The source of the sample is a study of T cell changes during pregnancy in multiple sclerosis. Germline V gene data show CDR1 as SGHDT and CDR2 as YYEEEE. This CDR3 spans 16 amino acids. V gave up 4 bases and J gave up 6 bases; unmatched junction bases: 11. Here immunoSEQ multiplex PCR was the method, and the copy in TCRdb shows in-frame clones only, minus some. This sample has tens of thousands of clones, with about 92% found just once. The source material was peripheral blood, sampled after pregnancy. This chain links TRBV5-6 with TRBJ2-3; 10 bases line up with TRBD2. The source of this sequence is a female donor with multiple sclerosis, enrolled in a pregnancy study. CDR3 nucleotide sequence: TGTGCCAGCAGCATAGGACTAGCGGCGGCCTGGGATACGCAGTATTTT. It yields the protein CASSIGLAAAWDTQYF.